The entry that follows covers one T cell receptor (beta chain) sequence. Its antigen has not been determined. Base qualities were left out, and no much larger clone turns up one base away. As encoded in the germline V gene (reference sequence), CDR1 is MNHEY while CDR2 is SMNVEV. Ends trimmed: V by 8 bases, J by 5 bases; bases unmatched to a gene: 6. The cysteine opens and the phenylalanine closes a CDR3 of 14 amino acids. The CDR3 DNA has 42 bases and is translated from base 1. Library preparation used the immunoSEQ multiplex PCR assay. The table was pulled from immuneACCESS by TCRdb, which kept in-frame rearrangements only. Such tables lose some clones; where checked, under half of the loss comes from unresolved V genes, and the rest has no known cause. A total of 65,000 to 95,000 clones appear in this sample, more than 85% of them only once. The ten biggest clones cover around 1% of the sample. This entry is derived from a study of radiotherapy plus CTLA-4 blockade in lung cancer listed by TCRdb under 2018. Broadly, across the study: Objective responses occurred in 15% to 20% of enrolled patients, and around 30% achieved disease control.

The study at large found these results: Early dynamic changes in blood T cell clones, together with increased serum interferon-beta after radiation, were reported as the strongest predictors of response. After treatment with radiotherapy and ipilimumab, TCR clones that originated in tumors expanded in peripheral blood.

The study evaluated CTLA-4 blockade (ipilimumab) given together with focal radiation therapy in patients who had chemo-refractory metastatic non-small-cell lung cancer. This receptor was taken from a human donor with non-small cell lung cancer who had stable disease on radiotherapy plus ipilimumab. This sample comprised peripheral blood, obtained from a patient treated with radiotherapy plus ipilimumab. The rearrangement joined TRBV27 to TRBJ1-6, with 7 middle bases fitting TRBD1. The CDR3 amino acid sequence is: CASRDSSHNSPLHF. The DNA reads TGTGCCAGCCGGGACAGCAGCCATAATTCACCCCTCCACTTT.